What follows are 17 T cell receptor beta chains derived from one specimen sequenced in a study of T cell clonality in common variable immunodeficiency. Repertoires were generated with immunoSEQ multiplex PCR, while TCRdb's copy carries only in-frame clones and drops some. The sample presents about 81,000 clones, none singletons. The specimen sequenced was peripheral blood mononuclear cells. These receptors came from a person aged 18 to 75 in good health.

This clone was counted many times. The read falls 3 residues short of the CDR3 end, and the missing part is taken from the germline J gene. The chain combines TRBV4-1 with TRBJ2-7, with TRBD1 as a possible D gene (6 bases). Germline CDR1 reads MGHRA; CDR2 reads YSYEKL. The germline V and J ends were trimmed by 2 bases and 1 base, with 12 bases remaining between them. This CDR3 is 15 amino acids long. The CDR3 loop reads CASSQSPTGSYEQYF. The part of the CDR3 DNA that was read is TGCGCCAGCAGCCAATCACCGACAGGTTCCTACGAG.

The sample holds many counts of this clone. The CDR3 end falls 3 residues outside the read, so it is completed with the germline J gene. The chain combines TRBV9 with TRBJ2-1, with TRBD2 matching 9 bases. In germline, CDR1 is SGDLS, CDR2 YYNGEE. The CDR3 consists of 17 residues. The V gene end was trimmed by 0 bases and the J gene end by 1 base; junction bases not matched to a gene: 5. This CDR3 reads CASSVVSGSGSYNEQFF. The CDR3 DNA, read in part, is TGTGCCAGCAGCGTAGTTAGCGGGAGTGGTTCCTACAATGAG.

This clone was seen many times. The read terminates 3 residues before the CDR3 end, so the remaining end is supplied by the germline J gene. J is TRBJ1-4 and V is TRBV18, with D possibly matching TRBD1 (6 bases). Germline CDR1 and CDR2: KGHSH and LQKENI. The CDR3 runs to 15 residues. V shed 6 bases and J shed 4 bases, with 15 bases lying between them. The CDR3 loop is CASSLGTNFNEKLFF. The DNA read from the CDR3 is TGTGCCAGCTCCCTGGGGACAAATTTTAATGAAAAA.

This clone was counted ten times or more. At one boundary the junction diverges from the germline segment, which might be a read error. The sequenced fragment ends 3 residues before the CDR3 boundary, so the rest is inferred from the germline J gene. This chain uses TRBV4-2 with TRBJ2-2; D uncertain. This CDR3 is built from 12 residues. The germline V gene encodes CDR1 LGHNA and CDR2 YNFKEQ. CDR3 sequence reads: CASSQPTGELFF. The covered CDR3 bases are TGCGCCAGCAGCCAACCTACCGGGGAG.

This clone has at least ten counts. The read ends 3 residues early relative to the CDR3; the germline J gene fills the gap. V usage is TRBV5-4 and J usage is TRBJ2-7, with 9 positions matching TRBD2. CDR1 is SGHNT, CDR2 YYREEE, per germline (reference sequence). V lost 3 bases and J lost 4; bases outside the gene matches: 8. This CDR3 has 15 amino acids. CDR3 bases read: TGTGCCAGCAGCTCAACTAGCGGGTTCGATTACGAG. Translated: CASSSTSGFDYE. The CDR3 in full is CASSSTSGFDYEQYF.

In its sample, this clone was seen many times. The sequence runs out 3 residues before the end of the CDR3; the remainder is reconstructed from the germline J gene. The chain joins TRBV4-1 to TRBJ1-2; 8 bases agree with TRBD1. CDR1 is MGHRA, CDR2 YSYEKL, per germline. The ends lost 8 bases at V and 4 bases at J; junction bases unmatched: 12. This CDR3 has 15 amino acids. CDR3 loop: CASRVNVQGVYGYTF. The CDR3 bases that were read are TGCGCCAGCCGAGTGAATGTACAGGGGGTCTATGGC.

This clone has at least ten counts. From the germline J gene comes the end of the CDR3, since the read stops 3 residues before it. This sample includes further DNA sequences coding for the same CDR3. This chain connects TRBV19 to TRBJ2-7; the match to TRBD1 covers 8 bases. The CDR3 contains 12 residues. Germline V gene data show CDR1 as LNHDA and CDR2 as SQIVND (reference sequence). Germline trimming cut 9 bases from V and 4 bases from J; bases unmatched to any gene: 5. Incomplete CDR3 DNA: TGTGCCAGCGGGACAGGAACTTACGAG. Residues: CASGTGTYE. The full CDR3 protein is CASGTGTYEQYF. Looking up the rest from reference TRBV19 and TRBJ2-7 gives the full variable domain: DGGITQSPKYLFRKEGQNVTLSCEQNLNHDAMYWYRQDPGQGLRLIYYSQIVNDFQKGDIAEGYSVSREKKESFPLTVTSAQKNPTAFYLCASGTGTYEQYFGPGTRLTVT.

This clone came up many times. A junction end diverges from the germline sequence, so it may reflect a read error. The observed sequence ends 3 residues before the CDR3 terminus, with the missing tail filled in from the germline J gene. The J gene is TRBJ1-5, the V gene TRBV4-2; 10 bases map to TRBD1. CDR3 length: 15 amino acids. Germline loops: CDR1 LGHNA, CDR2 YNFKEQ. The CDR3 sequence is CASSQDGTGDQPQHF. The sequenced part of the CDR3 DNA is TGCGCCAGCAGCCAGGACGGGACAGGGGATCAGCCC.

This clone was detected many times. Sequencing ends 3 residues short of the CDR3 end; the germline J gene provides the rest. This chain joins TRBV4-1 and TRBJ2-5; the match to TRBD1 covers 7 bases. CDR3 size: 16 residues. V was clipped by 0 bases and J by 2 bases; unmatched bases: 6. Germline assignment: CDR1 MGHRA and CDR2 YSYEKL. The CDR3 region is CASSQDRDRDQETQYF. CDR3 DNA (partial): TGCGCCAGCAGCCAAGACCGCGACAGGGATCAAGAGACC.

This clone was detected many times. The missing CDR3 end, 3 residues past where the read stops, is filled in from the germline J gene. J is TRBJ2-5 and V is TRBV5-6; possibly TRBD2 for D (6 bases). The V gene's germline CDR1 is SGHDT and CDR2 YYEEEE. Trimming cost V 6 bases and J 2 bases, with 11 bases left between them. The CDR3 contains 13 residues. CDR3 DNA (partial): TGTGCCAGCAATACGGGGACTCAAGAGACC. This gives the protein CASNTGTQET. The full CDR3 reads CASNTGTQETQYF. Full variable domain (missing parts from reference TRBV5-6 and TRBJ2-5): DAGVTQSPTHLIKTRGQQVTLRCSPKSGHDTVSWYQQALGQGPQFIFQYYEEEERQRGNFPDRFSGHQFPNYSSELNVNALLLGDSALYLCASNTGTQETQYFGPGTRLLVL.

This clone came up a few times. The CDR3 end falls 3 residues outside the read, so it is completed with the germline J gene. This sequence joins TRBV11-1 and TRBJ1-1; 7 bases line up with TRBD1. This CDR3 comprises 14 residues. Looked up from germline, CDR1 is SGHAT and CDR2 is FQDESV (reference sequence). The ends lost 7 bases at V and 3 bases at J; junction bases unmatched: 8. Incomplete CDR3 DNA: TGTGCCAGCACCCTTACAGGGGTCGACACTGAA. It specifies CASTLTGVDTE. The entire CDR3 protein reads CASTLTGVDTEAFF.

This clone showed up many times. The CDR3 end falls 3 residues outside the read, so it is completed with the germline J gene. This chain joins TRBV5-1 and TRBJ2-3, with D possibly TRBD1 on 6 matching bases. The germline CDR1 and CDR2 sequences are SGHRS and YFSETQ. The CDR3 has 17 residues. Trimming left V 3 bases short and J 1 base short, with 18 bases between. CDR3 region: CASSSQPQGAGTDTQYF. Partial CDR3 DNA: TGCGCCAGCAGCTCGCAACCACAGGGAGCGGGCACAGATACG.

In this sample, this clone turned up many times. The read halts 3 residues ahead of the CDR3 end, with the missing end drawn from the germline J gene. The chain carries TRBV19 and TRBJ2-7; 8 bases align to TRBD1. The CDR3 length is 16 residues. Germline CDR1 and CDR2: LNHDA and SQIVND (reference sequence). The V gene end was trimmed by 3 bases and the J gene end by 3 bases; junction bases not matched to a gene: 10. The sequenced CDR3 bases are TGTGCCAGTAGTATGGCGGACAGGGCCAATATCTACGAG. It codes for CASSMADRANIYE. The entire CDR3 sequence reads CASSMADRANIYEQYF.

Ten or more counts support this clone. Germline is not matched at one junction end, which may reflect a read error. Sequencing ends 3 residues short of the CDR3 end; the germline J gene provides the rest. The genes are TRBV28 and TRBJ2-7; 8 positions match TRBD1. In germline, CDR1 is MDHEN, CDR2 SYDVKM. The CDR3 has 13 residues. CDR3 bases read: TGCCTCGCGGCCGGACAGGGCGTCTACGAG. Translated: CLAAGQGVYE. The CDR3 as a whole reads CLAAGQGVYEQYF.

As for this clone: The CDR3 end falls 3 residues outside the read, so it is completed with the germline J gene. V usage is TRBV18 and J usage is TRBJ2-1, with 9 bases aligning to TRBD2. Germline values: CDR1 KGHSH, CDR2 LQKENI. J lost 9 bases, V lost 5 bases, and 8 bases had no gene match. CDR3 length equals 14 residues. The CDR3 loop reads CASSDSGGMGEQFF. The DNA read from the CDR3 is TGTGCCAGCTCAGATAGCGGGGGCATGGGTGAG.

This clone was seen ten or more times. Read coverage stops 3 residues before the CDR3 terminus; the germline J gene supplies the remainder. This chain connects TRBV10-3 to TRBJ2-6; D unresolved. CDR1 and CDR2 from the germline V gene are ENHRY and SYGVKD. V dropped 7 bases and J dropped 8 bases, with 9 bases sitting between them. The CDR3 sequence is 12 residues long. The DNA read from the CDR3 is TGTGCCATCAAGCAGGTGTCCAACGTC. This sequence encodes CAIKQVSNV. The entire CDR3 protein is CAIKQVSNVLTF.

This clone showed up many times. Relative to the germline gene, one junction end is altered; a read error may explain this. The sequenced fragment ends 3 residues before the CDR3 boundary, so the rest is inferred from the germline J gene. The chain joins TRBV4-2 to TRBJ2-7; D might be TRBD2 (5 bases). The germline CDR1 and CDR2 sequences are LGHNA and YNFKEQ. This CDR3 is built from 15 residues. The covered CDR3 bases are TGCGCCAGCAGCCAAGAAGCACTAGGTGGCTACGAG. This encodes CASSQEALGGYE. The complete CDR3 reads CASSQEALGGYEQYF.